This TCR beta chain was recorded in a study of T cell responses to AZD1222 COVID-19 vaccine. In regard to this clone: Its antigen is unknown.

V lost 4 bases and J 5 bases, leaving 17 bases between the germline ends. The CDR3 has 15 residues. Per the germline V gene, CDR1 is SEHNR and CDR2 is FQNEAQ (reference sequence). Sequencing was performed with immunoSEQ multiplex PCR; in TCRdb, only in-frame clones are kept and a portion is missing. The sample lists roughly 96,000 clones; 88% were seen once. General study findings and limits: Distributed over spike, vaccine-associated CD4 TCRs predominated at 160-218 and 743-854. Females made up more of the donors, who were largely white British, and clonal diversity may have come out too low.

The chain is built from TRBV7-9 and TRBJ2-5, with D perhaps matching TRBD2 (6 bases). The source material was peripheral blood, sampled on day 0 of AZD1222 vaccination. This sequence was found in an adult in good health. DNA of the CDR3: TGTGCCAGCAGCTCCCGGCTAGCGAGCGATGAGACCCAGTACTTC. Its protein is CASSSRLASDETQYF.